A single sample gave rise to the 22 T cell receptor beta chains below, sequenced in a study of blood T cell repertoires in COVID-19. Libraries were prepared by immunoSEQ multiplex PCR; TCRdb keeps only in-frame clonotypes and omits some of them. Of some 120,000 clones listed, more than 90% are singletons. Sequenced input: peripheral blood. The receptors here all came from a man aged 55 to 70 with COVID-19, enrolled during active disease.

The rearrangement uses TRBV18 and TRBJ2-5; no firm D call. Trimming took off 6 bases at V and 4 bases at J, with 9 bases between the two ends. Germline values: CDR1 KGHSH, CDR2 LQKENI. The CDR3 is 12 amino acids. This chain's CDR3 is CASSNFTETQYF. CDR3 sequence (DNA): TGTGCCAGCTCGAACTTTACAGAGACCCAGTACTTC.

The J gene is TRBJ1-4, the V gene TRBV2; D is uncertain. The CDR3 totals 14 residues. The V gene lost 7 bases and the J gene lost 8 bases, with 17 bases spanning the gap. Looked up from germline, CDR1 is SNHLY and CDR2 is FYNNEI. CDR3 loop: CASTQLTISEKLFF. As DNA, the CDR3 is TGTGCCAGCACCCAACTGACAATTTCCGAAAAACTGTTTTTT.

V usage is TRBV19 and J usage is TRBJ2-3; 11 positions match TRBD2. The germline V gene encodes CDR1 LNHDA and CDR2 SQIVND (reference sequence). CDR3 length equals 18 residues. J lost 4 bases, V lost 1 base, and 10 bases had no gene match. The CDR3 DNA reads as TGTGCCAGTAGTATAGCCCTCCGACTAGCGGGAAGGCCAGATACGCAGTATTTT. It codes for CASSIALRLAGRPDTQYF.

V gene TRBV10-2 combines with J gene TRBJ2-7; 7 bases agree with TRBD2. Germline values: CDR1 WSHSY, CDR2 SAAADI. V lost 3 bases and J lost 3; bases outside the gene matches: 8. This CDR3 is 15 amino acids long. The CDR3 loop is CASSDSPWGGYEQYF. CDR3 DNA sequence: TGCGCCAGCAGTGACTCCCCGTGGGGGGGCTACGAGCAGTACTTC.

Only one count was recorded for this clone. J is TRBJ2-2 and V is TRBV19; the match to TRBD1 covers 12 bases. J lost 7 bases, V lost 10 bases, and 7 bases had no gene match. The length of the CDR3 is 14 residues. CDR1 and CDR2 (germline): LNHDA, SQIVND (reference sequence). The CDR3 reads CAIRDRGLGGELFF. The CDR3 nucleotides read TGTGCCATTCGGGACAGGGGGCTTGGCGGGGAGCTGTTTTTT.

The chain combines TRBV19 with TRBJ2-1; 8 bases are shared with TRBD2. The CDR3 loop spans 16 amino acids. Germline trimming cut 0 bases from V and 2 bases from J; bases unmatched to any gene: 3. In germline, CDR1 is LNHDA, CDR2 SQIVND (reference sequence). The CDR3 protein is CASSIDGRVTYNEQFF. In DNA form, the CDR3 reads TGTGCCAGTAGTATAGACGGGAGGGTGACCTACAATGAGCAGTTCTTC.

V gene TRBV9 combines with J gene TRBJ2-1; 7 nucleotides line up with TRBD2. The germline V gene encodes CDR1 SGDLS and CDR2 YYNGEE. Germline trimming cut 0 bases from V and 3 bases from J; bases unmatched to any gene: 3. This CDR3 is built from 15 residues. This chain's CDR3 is CASSVASGNYNEQFF. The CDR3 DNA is TGTGCCAGCAGCGTAGCCAGCGGGAACTACAATGAGCAGTTCTTC. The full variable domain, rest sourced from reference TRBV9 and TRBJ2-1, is DSGVTQTPKHLITATGQRVTLRCSPRSGDLSVYWYQQSLDQGLQFLIQYYNGEERAKGNILERFSAQQFPDLHSELNLSSLELGDSALYFCASSVASGNYNEQFFGPGTRLTVL.

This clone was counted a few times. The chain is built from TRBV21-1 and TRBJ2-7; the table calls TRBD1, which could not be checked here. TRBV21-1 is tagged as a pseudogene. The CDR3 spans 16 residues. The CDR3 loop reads CASSSTTPLTPYEQYF. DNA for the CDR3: TGTGCCAGCAGCTCTACGACACCATTGACCCCCTACGAGCAGTACTTC.

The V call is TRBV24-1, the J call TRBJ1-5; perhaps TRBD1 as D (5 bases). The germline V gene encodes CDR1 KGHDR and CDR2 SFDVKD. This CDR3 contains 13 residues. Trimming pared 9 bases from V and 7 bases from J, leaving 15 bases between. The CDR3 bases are TGTGCCACCGGAGGGAATGAGGGGCAGCCCCAGCATTTT. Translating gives CATGGNEGQPQHF.

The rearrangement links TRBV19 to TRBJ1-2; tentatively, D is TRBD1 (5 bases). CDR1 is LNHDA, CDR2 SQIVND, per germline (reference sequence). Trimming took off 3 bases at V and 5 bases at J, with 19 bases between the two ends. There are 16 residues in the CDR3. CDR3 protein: CASSMLAGKAVYGYTF. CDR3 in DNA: TGTGCCAGTAGTATGTTGGCAGGGAAGGCTGTTTATGGCTACACCTTC.

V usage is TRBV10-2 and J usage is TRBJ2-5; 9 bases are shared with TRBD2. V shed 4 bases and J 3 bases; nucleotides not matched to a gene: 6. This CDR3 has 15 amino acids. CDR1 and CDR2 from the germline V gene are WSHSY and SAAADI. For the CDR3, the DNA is TGCGCCAGCAGTGTAAATAGCGGGGGAAAAGAGACCCAGTACTTC. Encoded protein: CASSVNSGGKETQYF.

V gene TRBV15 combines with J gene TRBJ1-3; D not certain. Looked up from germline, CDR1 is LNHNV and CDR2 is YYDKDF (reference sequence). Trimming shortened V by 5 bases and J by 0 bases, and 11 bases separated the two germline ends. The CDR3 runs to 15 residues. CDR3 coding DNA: TGTGCCACCAGCGCGGCTCGGATCTCTGGAAACACCATATATTTT. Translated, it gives CATSAARISGNTIYF.

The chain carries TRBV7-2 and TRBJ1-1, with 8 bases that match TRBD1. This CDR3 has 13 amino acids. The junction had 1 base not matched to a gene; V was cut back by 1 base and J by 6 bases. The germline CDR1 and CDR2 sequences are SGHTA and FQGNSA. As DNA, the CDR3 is TGTGCCAGCAGCTTAGAGACAGGGGCTGAAGCTTTCTTT. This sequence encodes CASSLETGAEAFF. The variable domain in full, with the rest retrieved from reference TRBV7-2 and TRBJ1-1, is GAGVSQSPSNKVTEKGKDVELRCDPISGHTALYWYRQSLGQGLEFLIYFQGNSAPDKSGLPSDRFSAERTGGSVSTLTIQRTQQEDSAVYLCASSLETGAEAFFGQGTRLTVV.

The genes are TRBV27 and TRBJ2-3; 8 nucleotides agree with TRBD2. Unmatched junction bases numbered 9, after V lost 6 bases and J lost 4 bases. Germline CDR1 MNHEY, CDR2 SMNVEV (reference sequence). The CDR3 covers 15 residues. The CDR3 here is CASSRPAGASDTQYF. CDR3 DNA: TGTGCCAGCAGCCGACCAGCGGGAGCCTCAGATACGCAGTATTTT.

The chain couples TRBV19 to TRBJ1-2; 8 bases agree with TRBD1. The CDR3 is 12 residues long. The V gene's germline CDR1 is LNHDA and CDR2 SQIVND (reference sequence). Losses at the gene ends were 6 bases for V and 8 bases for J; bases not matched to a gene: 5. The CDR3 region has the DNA TGTGCCAGTAGAATACAGGGGGGAGGCTACACCTTC. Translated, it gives CASRIQGGGYTF. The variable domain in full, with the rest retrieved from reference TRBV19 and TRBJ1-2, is DGGITQSPKYLFRKEGQNVTLSCEQNLNHDAMYWYRQDPGQGLRLIYYSQIVNDFQKGDIAEGYSVSREKKESFPLTVTSAQKNPTAFYLCASRIQGGGYTFGSGTRLTVV.

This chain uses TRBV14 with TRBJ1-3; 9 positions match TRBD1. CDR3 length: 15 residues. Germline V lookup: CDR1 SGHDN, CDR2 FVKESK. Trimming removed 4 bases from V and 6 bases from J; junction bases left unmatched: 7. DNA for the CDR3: TGTGCCAGCAGCCCGGGACAGGGAAGGGTAAACACCATATATTTT. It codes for CASSPGQGRVNTIYF.

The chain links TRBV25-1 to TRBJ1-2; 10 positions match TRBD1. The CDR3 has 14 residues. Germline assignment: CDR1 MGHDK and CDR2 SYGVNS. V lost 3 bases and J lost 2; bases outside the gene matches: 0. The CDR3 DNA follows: TGTGCCAGCAGTGAGACAGGGGGCAACTATGGCTACACCTTC. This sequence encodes CASSETGGNYGYTF.

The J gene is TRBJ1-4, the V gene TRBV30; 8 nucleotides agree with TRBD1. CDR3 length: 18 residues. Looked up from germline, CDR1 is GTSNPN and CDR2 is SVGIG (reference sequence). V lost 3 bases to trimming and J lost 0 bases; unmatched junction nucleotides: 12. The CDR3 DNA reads TGTGCCTGGAGAGCAGGGGGCCCATCCTCTGCAACTAATGAAAAACTGTTTTTT. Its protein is CAWRAGGPSSATNEKLFF.

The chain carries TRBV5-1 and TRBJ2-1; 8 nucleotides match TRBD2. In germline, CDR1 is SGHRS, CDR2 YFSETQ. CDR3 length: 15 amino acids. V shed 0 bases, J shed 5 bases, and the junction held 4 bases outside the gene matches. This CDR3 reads CASSLGPAGDNEQFF. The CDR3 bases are TGCGCCAGCAGCTTGGGTCCAGCGGGGGACAATGAGCAGTTCTTC.

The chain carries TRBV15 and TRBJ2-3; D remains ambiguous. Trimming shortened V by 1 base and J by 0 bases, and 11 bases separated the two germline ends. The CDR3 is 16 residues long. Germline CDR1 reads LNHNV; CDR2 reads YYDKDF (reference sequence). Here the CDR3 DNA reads TGTGCCACCAGCAGAGTGGGCCGCTCTAGCACAGATACGCAGTATTTT. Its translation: CATSRVGRSSTDTQYF.

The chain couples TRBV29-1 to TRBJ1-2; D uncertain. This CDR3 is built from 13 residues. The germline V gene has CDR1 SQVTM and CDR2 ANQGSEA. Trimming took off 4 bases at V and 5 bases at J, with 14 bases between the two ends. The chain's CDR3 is CSVGSLQPYGYTF. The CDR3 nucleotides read TGCAGCGTTGGTTCGTTACAGCCTTATGGCTACACCTTC.

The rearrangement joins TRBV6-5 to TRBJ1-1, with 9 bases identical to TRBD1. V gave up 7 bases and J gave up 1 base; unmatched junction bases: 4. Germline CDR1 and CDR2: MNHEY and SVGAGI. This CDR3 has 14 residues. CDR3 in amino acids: CASKQGAANTEAFF. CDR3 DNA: TGTGCCAGCAAACAGGGGGCTGCGAACACTGAAGCTTTCTTT.